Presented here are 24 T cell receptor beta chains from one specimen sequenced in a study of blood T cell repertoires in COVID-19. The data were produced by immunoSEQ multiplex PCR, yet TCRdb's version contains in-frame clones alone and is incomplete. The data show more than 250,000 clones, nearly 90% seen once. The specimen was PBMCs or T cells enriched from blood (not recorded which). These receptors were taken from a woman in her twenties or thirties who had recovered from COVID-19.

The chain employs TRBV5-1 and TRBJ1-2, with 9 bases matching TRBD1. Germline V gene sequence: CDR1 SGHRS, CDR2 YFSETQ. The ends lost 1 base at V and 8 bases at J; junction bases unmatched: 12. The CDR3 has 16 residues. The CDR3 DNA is TGCGCCAGCAGCTTGATTTCGGGACAGGGAACGGAGGGCTACACCTTC. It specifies CASSLISGQGTEGYTF.

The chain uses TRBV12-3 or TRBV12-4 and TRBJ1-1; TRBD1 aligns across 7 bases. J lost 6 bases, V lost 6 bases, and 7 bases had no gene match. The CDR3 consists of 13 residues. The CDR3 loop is CASRQTGIPEAFF. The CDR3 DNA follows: TGTGCCAGCAGGCAGACAGGGATCCCTGAAGCTTTCTTT.

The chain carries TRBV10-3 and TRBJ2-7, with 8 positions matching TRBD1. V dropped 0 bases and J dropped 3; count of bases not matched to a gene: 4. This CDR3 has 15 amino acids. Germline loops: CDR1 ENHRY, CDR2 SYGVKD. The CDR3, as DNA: TGTGCCATCAGTGAGTCACGGACAGGGAACTACGAGCAGTACTTC. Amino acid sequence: CAISESRTGNYEQYF.

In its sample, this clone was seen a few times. CDR3 region: CASSGDGYEQYF. In nucleotides, the CDR3 is TGCGCCAGCAGTGGAGACGGGTACGAGCAGTACTTC. The rearrangement links TRBV10-1 to TRBJ2-7; D unresolved. In germline, CDR1 is WNHNN, CDR2 SYGVQD (reference sequence). The CDR3 is 12 amino acids. Deletions cut 4 bases from V and 4 bases from J, with 8 bases between.

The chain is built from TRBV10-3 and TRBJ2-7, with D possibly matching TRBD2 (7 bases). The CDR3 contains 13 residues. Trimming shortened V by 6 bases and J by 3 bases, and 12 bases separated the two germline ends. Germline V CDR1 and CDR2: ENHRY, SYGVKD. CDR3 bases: TGTGCCATCAGCGAGGGGGGGGACTACGAGCAGTACTTC. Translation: CAISEGGDYEQYF.

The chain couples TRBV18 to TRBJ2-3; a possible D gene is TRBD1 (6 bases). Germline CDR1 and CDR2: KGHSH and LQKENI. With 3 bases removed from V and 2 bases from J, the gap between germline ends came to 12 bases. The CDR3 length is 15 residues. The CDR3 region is CASSPPQGITDTQYF. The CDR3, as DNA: TGTGCCAGCTCACCCCCACAGGGCATCACAGATACGCAGTATTTT.

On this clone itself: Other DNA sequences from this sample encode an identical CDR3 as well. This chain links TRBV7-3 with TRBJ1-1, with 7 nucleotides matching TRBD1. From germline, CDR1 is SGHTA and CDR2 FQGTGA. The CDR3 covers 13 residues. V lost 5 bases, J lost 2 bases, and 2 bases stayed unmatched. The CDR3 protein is CASSRDRNTEAFF. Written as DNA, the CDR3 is TGTGCCAGCAGCCGGGACAGAAACACTGAAGCTTTCTTT.

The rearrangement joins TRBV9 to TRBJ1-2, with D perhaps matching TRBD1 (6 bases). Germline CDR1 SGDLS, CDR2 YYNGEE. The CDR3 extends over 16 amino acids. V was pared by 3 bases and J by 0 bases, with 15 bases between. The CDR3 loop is CASSAGAGDTNYGYTF. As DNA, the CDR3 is TGTGCCAGCAGCGCAGGAGCAGGGGACACTAACTATGGCTACACCTTC. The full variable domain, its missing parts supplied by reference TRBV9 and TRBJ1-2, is DSGVTQTPKHLITATGQRVTLRCSPRSGDLSVYWYQQSLDQGLQFLIQYYNGEERAKGNILERFSAQQFPDLHSELNLSSLELGDSALYFCASSAGAGDTNYGYTFGSGTRLTVV.

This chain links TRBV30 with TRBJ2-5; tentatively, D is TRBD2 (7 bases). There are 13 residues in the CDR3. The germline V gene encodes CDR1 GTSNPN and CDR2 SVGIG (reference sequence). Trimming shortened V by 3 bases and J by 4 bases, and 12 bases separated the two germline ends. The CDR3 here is CAWRGGARETQYF. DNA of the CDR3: TGTGCCTGGAGGGGGGGGGCGAGAGAGACCCAGTACTTC.

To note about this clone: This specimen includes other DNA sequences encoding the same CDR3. CDR3 protein: CASSYSGQGDEQFF. In nucleotides, the CDR3 is TGTGCCAGCAGCTACAGTGGCCAGGGGGATGAGCAGTTCTTC. This chain uses TRBV6-5 with TRBJ2-1, with 7 bases lining up with TRBD1. Looked up from germline, CDR1 is MNHEY and CDR2 is SVGAGI. V lost 6 bases and J lost 8; bases outside the gene matches: 10. CDR3 size: 14 residues.

The CDR3 DNA is TGTGCCAGCAGCGTAGGGGGACGGACAGGGGTCTACAATGAGCAGTTCTTC. Protein sequence: CASSVGGRTGVYNEQFF. The chain carries TRBV9 and TRBJ2-1; 9 positions agree with TRBD1. Germline lookup yields CDR1 SGDLS and CDR2 YYNGEE. V trimming: 0 bases; J trimming: 3 bases; junction bases outside the gene matches: 7. The CDR3 sequence is 17 residues long.

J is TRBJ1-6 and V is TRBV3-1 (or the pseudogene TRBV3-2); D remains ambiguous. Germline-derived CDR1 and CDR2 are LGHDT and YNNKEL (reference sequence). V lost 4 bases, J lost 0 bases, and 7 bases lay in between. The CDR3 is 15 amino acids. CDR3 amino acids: CASSRPSSYNSPLHF. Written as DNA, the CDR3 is TGTGCCAGCAGCCGGCCTAGCTCCTATAATTCACCCCTCCACTTT.

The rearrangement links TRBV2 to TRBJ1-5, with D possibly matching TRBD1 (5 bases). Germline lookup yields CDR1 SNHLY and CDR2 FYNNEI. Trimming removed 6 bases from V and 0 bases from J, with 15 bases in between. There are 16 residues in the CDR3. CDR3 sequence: CASSEWGPISNQPQHF. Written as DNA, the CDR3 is TGTGCCAGCAGCGAGTGGGGCCCAATTAGCAATCAGCCCCAGCATTTT. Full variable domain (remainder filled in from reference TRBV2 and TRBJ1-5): EPEVTQTPSHQVTQMGQEVILRCVPISNHLYFYWYRQILGQKVEFLVSFYNNEISEKSEIFDDQFSVERPDGSNFTLKIRSTKLEDSAMYFCASSEWGPISNQPQHFGDGTRLSIL.

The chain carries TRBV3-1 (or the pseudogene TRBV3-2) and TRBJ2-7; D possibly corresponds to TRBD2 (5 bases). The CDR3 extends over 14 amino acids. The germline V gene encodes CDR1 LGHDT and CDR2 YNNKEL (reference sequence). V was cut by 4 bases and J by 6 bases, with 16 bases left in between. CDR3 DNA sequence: TGTGCCAGCAGCCCTAGGACCCGGGGTGGCGAGCAGTACTTC. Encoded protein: CASSPRTRGGEQYF.

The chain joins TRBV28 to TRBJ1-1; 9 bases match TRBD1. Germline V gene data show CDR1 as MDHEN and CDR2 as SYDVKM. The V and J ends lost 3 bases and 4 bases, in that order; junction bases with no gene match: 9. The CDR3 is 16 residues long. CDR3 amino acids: CASSLVDRGRRTEAFF. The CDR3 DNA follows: TGTGCCAGCAGTTTGGTGGACAGGGGTCGTCGCACTGAAGCTTTCTTT.

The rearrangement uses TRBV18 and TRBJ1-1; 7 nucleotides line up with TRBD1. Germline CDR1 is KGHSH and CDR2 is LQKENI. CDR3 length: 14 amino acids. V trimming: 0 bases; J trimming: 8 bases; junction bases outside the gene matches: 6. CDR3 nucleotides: TGTGCCAGCTCACCACCGGGCAGGGGGGCCGAAGCTTTCTTT. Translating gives CASSPPGRGAEAFF.

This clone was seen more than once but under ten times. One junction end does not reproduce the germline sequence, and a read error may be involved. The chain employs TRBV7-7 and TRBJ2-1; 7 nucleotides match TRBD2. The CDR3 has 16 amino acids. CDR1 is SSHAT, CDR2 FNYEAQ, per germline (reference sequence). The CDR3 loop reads CASSPRGSGSNNEQFF. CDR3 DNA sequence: TGTGCTAGCAGCCCCCGGGGTAGCGGGTCGAACAATGAGCAGTTCTTC.

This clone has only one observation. This CDR3 reads CASSSIRQGGNEKLFF. In DNA, the CDR3 is TGTGCCAGCAGCTCAATCAGACAGGGCGGGAATGAAAAACTGTTTTTT. The chain carries TRBV3-1 (or the pseudogene TRBV3-2) and TRBJ1-4; 7 bases line up with TRBD1. The CDR3 contains 16 residues. Germline V gene data show CDR1 as LGHDT and CDR2 as YNNKEL (reference sequence). J lost 5 bases, V lost 5 bases, and 11 bases had no gene match.

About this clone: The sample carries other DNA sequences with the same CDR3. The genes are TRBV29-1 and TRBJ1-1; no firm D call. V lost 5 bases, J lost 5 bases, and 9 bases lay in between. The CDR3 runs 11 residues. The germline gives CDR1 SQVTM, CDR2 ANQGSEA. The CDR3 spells CSVPGGTEAFF. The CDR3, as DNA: TGCAGCGTTCCCGGCGGTACTGAAGCTTTCTTT.

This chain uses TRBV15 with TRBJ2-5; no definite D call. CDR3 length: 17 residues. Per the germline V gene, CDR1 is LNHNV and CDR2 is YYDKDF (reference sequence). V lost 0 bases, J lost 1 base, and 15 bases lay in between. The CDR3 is CATSRDYDSGLQETQYF. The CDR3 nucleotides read TGTGCCACCAGCAGAGACTATGACTCGGGTCTCCAAGAGACCCAGTACTTC.

This CDR3 reads CASSRASNYGYTF. CDR3 coding DNA: TGTGCCAGTAGTAGGGCCAGTAACTATGGCTACACCTTC. The chain joins TRBV19 to TRBJ1-2, with unresolved D. CDR3 length: 13 amino acids. Germline loops: CDR1 LNHDA, CDR2 SQIVND (reference sequence). The V gene lost 4 bases and the J gene lost 1 base, with 7 bases spanning the gap.

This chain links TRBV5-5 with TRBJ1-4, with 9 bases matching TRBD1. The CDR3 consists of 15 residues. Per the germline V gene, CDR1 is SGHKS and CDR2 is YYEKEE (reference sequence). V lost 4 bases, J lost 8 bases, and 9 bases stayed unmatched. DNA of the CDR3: TGTGCCAGCAGCCTGCGGAGGGACAGGGCCGAAAAACTGTTTTTT. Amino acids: CASSLRRDRAEKLFF.

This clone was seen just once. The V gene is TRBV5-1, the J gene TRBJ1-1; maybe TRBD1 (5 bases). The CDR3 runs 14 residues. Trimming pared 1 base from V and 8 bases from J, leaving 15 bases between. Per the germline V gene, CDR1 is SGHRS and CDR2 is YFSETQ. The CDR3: CASSLSPREDEAFF. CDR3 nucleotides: TGCGCCAGCAGCTTGAGTCCCAGGGAGGACGAAGCTTTCTTT.

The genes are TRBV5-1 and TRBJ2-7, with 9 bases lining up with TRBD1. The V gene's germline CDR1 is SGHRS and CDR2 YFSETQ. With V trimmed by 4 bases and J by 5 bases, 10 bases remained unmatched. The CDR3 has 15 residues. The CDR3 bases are TGCGCCAGCAGCACATATGGGGACAGGGTGAACGAGCAGTACTTC. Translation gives CASSTYGDRVNEQYF.